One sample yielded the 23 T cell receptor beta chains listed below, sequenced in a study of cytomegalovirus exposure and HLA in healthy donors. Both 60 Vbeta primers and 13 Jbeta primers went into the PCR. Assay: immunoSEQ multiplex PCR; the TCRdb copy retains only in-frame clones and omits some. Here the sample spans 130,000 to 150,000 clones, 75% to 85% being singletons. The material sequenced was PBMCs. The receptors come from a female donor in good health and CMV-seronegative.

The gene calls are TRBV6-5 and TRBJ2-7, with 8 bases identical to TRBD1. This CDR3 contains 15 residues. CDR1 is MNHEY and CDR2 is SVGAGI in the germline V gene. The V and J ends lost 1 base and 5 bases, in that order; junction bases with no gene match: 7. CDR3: CASSYLTGESHEQYF. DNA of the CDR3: TGTGCCAGCAGTTACTTGACAGGGGAGTCACACGAGCAGTACTTC.

The chain's CDR3 is CASSLGGGRTIYF. CDR3 in DNA: TGTGCCAGCAGCTTGGGAGGAGGGAGGACCATATATTTT. The chain joins TRBV5-4 to TRBJ1-3; unclear D gene. Trimming shortened V by 0 bases and J by 10 bases, and 11 bases separated the two germline ends. The CDR3 totals 13 residues. Germline V gives CDR1 SGHNT, CDR2 YYREEE (reference sequence).

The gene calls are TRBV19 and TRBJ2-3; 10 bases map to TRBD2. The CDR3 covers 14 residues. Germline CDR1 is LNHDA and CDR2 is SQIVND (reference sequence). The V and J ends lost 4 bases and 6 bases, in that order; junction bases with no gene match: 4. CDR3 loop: CASSTSGGKDTQYF. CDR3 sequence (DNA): TGTGCCAGTAGTACTAGCGGGGGTAAGGATACGCAGTATTTT.

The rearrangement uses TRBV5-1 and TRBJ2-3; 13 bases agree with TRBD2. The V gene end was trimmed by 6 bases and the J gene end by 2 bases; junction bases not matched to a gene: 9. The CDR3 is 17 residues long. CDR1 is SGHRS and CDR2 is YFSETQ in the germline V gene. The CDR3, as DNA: TGCGCCAGCACCCCCCTGACTAGCGGGGGGTCCACAGATACGCAGTATTTT. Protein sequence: CASTPLTSGGSTDTQYF.

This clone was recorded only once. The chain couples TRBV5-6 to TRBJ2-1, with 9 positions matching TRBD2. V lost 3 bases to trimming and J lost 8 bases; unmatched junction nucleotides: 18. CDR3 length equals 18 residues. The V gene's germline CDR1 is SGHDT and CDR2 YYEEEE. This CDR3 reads CASSWGVGASGVDDEQFF. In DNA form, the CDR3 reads TGTGCCAGCAGCTGGGGGGTCGGGGCTAGCGGGGTTGACGATGAGCAGTTCTTC.

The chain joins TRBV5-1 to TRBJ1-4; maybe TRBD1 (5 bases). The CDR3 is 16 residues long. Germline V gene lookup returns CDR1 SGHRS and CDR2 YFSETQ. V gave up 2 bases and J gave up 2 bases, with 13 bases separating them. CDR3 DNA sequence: TGCGCCAGCAGCTTCACTTCGGACACGACTAATGAAAAACTGTTTTTT. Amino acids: CASSFTSDTTNEKLFF.

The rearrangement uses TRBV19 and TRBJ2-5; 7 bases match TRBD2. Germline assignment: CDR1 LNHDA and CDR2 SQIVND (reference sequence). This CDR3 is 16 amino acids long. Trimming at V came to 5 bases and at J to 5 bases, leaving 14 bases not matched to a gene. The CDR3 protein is CASSSGSGPPPETQYF. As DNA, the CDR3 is TGTGCCAGTAGTTCCGGTAGCGGGCCCCCCCCCGAGACCCAGTACTTC.

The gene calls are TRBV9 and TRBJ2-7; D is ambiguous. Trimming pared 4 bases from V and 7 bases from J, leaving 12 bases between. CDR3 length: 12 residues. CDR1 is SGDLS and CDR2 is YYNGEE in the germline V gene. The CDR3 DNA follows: TGTGCCAGCAGCCCCGGGTCGGGTGAGCAGTACTTC. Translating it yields CASSPGSGEQYF.

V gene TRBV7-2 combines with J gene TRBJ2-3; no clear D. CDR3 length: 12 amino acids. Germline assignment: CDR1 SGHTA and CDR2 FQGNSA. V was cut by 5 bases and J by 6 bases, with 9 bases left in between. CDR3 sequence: CASSPRSDTQYF. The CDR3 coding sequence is TGTGCCAGCAGCCCCCGTTCCGATACGCAGTATTTT.

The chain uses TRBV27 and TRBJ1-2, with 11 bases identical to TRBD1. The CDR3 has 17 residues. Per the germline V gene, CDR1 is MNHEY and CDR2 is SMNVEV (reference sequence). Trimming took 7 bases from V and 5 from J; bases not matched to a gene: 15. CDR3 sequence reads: CASKPGQGDARRYGYTF. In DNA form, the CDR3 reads TGTGCCAGCAAACCGGGACAGGGGGACGCACGGAGGTATGGCTACACCTTC.

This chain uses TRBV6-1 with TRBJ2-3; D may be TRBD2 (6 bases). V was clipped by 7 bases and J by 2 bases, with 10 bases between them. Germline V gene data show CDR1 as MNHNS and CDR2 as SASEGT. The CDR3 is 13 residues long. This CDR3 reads CASIPGDTDTQYF. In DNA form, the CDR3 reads TGTGCCAGCATTCCGGGGGACACAGATACGCAGTATTTT.

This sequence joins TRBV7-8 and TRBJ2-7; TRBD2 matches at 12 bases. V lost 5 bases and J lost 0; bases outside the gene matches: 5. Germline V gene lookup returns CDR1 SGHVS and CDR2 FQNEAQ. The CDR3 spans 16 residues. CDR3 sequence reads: CASSPSGRASSYEQYF. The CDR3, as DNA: TGTGCCAGCAGCCCTAGCGGGAGGGCAAGCTCCTACGAGCAGTACTTC. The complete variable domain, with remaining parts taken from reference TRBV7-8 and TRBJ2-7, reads GAGVSQSPRYKVAKRGQDVALRCDPISGHVSLFWYQQALGQGPEFLTYFQNEAQLDKSGLPSDRFFAERPEGSVSTLKIQRTQQEDSAVYLCASSPSGRASSYEQYFGPGTRLTVT.

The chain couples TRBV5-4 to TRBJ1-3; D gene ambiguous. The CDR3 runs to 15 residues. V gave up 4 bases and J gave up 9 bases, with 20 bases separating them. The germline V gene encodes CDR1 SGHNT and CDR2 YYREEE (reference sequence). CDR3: CASSGRERERGTIYF. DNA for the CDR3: TGTGCCAGCAGCGGCCGGGAACGCGAACGGGGCACCATATATTTT.

CDR3 nucleotide sequence: TGTGCCAGCAGCGCCGGGACTAGCGGGGCTTCCTACGAGCAGTACTTC. Its protein product is CASSAGTSGASYEQYF. The gene calls are TRBV13 and TRBJ2-7, with 13 nucleotides matching TRBD2. V was clipped by 5 bases and J by 1 base; unmatched bases: 5. The CDR3 has 16 amino acids. CDR1 and CDR2 from the germline V gene are PRHDT and FYEKMQ (reference sequence).

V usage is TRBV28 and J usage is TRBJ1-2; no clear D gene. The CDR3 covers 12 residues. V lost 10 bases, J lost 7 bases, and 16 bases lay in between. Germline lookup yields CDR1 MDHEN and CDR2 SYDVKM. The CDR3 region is CATHTVVSGYTF. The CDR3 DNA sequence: TGTGCCACCCATACGGTTGTTAGTGGCTACACCTTC.

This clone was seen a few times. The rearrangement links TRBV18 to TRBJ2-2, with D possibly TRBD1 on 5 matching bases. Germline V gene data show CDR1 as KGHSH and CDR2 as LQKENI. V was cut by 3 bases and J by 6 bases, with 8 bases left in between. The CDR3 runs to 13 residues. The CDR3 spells CASSPQGSGELFF. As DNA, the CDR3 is TGTGCCAGCTCACCGCAGGGTTCCGGGGAGCTGTTTTTT.

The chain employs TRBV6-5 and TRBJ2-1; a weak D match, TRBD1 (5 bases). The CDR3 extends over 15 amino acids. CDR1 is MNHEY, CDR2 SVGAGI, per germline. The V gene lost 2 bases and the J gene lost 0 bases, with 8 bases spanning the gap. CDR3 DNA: TGTGCCAGCAGTTACAGCCAGGGCTCCTACAATGAGCAGTTCTTC. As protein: CASSYSQGSYNEQFF.

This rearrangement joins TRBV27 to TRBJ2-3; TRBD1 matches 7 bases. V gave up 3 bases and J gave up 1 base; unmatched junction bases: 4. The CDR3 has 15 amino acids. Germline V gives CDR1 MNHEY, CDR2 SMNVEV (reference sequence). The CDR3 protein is CASSLRGPRTDTQYF. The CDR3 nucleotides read TGTGCCAGCAGTTTGAGGGGGCCACGCACAGATACGCAGTATTTT.

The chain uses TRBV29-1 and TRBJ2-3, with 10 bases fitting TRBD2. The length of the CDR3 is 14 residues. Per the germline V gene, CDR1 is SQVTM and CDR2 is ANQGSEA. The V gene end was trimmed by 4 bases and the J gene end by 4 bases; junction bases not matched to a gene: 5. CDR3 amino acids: CSVVRLAGADTQYF. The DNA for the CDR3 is TGCAGCGTTGTTCGACTAGCGGGCGCAGATACGCAGTATTTT.

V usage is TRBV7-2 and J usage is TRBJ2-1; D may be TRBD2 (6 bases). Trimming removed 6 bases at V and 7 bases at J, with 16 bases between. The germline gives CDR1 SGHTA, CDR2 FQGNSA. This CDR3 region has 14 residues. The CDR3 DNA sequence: TGTGCCAGCAGACGAGCGGGCGCGGGGAATGAGCAGTTCTTC. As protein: CASRRAGAGNEQFF.

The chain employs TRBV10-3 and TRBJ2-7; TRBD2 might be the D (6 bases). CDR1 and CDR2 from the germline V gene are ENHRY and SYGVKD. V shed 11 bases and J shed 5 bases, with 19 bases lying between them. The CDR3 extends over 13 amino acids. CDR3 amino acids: CAASGLTIDEQYF. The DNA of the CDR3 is TGTGCCGCTTCGGGACTGACTATAGACGAGCAGTACTTC.

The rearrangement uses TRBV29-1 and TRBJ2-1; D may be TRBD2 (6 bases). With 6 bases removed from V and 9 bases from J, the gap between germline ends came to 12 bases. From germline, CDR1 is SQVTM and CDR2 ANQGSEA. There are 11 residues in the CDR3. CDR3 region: CSVAGTAEQFF. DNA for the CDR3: TGCAGCGTAGCCGGGACTGCTGAGCAGTTCTTC.

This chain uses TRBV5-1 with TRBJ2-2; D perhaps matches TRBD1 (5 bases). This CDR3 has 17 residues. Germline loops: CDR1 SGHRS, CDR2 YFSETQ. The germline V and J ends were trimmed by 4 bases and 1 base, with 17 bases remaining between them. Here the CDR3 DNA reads TGCGCCAGCAGCCTTGGTGGGATCACAGGGAACACCGGGGAGCTGTTTTTT. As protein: CASSLGGITGNTGELFF.